Listed below are T cell receptor beta chains from one sample, sequenced in a study of T cell responses to AZD1222 COVID-19 vaccine. Using immunoSEQ multiplex PCR, the repertoire was profiled, and TCRdb retains in-frame clones only, with some absent. This table holds about 98,000 clones, approximately 81% found once. The sample in question was peripheral blood, obtained on day 0 of AZD1222 vaccination. The receptor set was obtained from an adult in good health. Each CDR3 is given with its conserved first and last residue. The D gene is left open where the match is weak. Rows give clone size only sometimes, using once, few, many, or a class for an expanded clone.

J: TRBJ1-2
D: .
V: TRBV19
size: .
CDR3: CASSLSLTDYGYTF
DNA: TGTGCCAGTAGTCTTTCCTTGACAGACTATGGCTACACCTTC

J: TRBJ2-1
D: TRBD2
V: TRBV28
size: .
CDR3: CASSPGGGTYNEQFF
DNA: TGTGCCAGCAGTCCCGGCGGGGGGACCTACAATGAGCAGTTCTTC

J: TRBJ1-5
D: TRBD1
V: TRBV5-6
size: .
CDR3: CASSRTGGEQPQHF
DNA: TGTGCCAGCAGTCGGACAGGGGGCGAACAGCCCCAGCATTTT

J: TRBJ1-1
D: TRBD1
V: TRBV30
size: .
CDR3: CAWARTGNTEAFF
DNA: TGTGCCTGGGCCCGGACAGGGAACACTGAAGCTTTCTTT

J: TRBJ2-3
D: TRBD2
V: TRBV4-3
size: .
CDR3: CASSQATSATDTQYF
DNA: TGCGCCAGCAGCCAAGCTACTAGCGCCACAGATACGCAGTATTTT

J: TRBJ2-5
D: .
V: TRBV11-3
size: .
CDR3: CASSSLGRALKETQYF
DNA: TGTGCCAGCAGCTCCCTCGGCAGGGCCCTAAAAGAGACCCAGTACTTC

J: TRBJ2-3
D: .
V: TRBV4-1
size: .
CDR3: CASSQRLTTFEDTQYF
DNA: TGCGCCAGCAGCCAAAGATTGACTACATTTGAGGATACGCAGTATTTT

J: TRBJ2-7
D: TRBD1
V: TRBV18
size: .
CDR3: CASSLDRGDSYEQYF
DNA: TGTGCCAGCTCACTAGACAGGGGCGACTCCTACGAGCAGTACTTC

J: TRBJ2-7
D: .
V: TRBV11-3
size: few
CDR3: CASSLDLTASYEQYF
DNA: TGTGCCAGCAGCTTAGATTTGACAGCCTCCTACGAGCAGTACTTC

J: TRBJ1-1
D: TRBD1
V: TRBV5-4
size: .
CDR3: CASSITGTGSTEAFF
DNA: TGTGCCAGCAGCATTACCGGGACAGGGAGCACTGAAGCTTTCTTT

J: TRBJ1-1
D: TRBD1
V: TRBV15
size: .
CDR3: CATSSPTGTTEAFF
DNA: TGTGCCACCAGCAGCCCGACAGGGACCACTGAAGCTTTCTTT

J: TRBJ2-1
D: .
V: TRBV6-2/TRBV6-3
size: .
CDR3: CASSSPRMANEQFF
DNA: TGTGCCAGCAGTTCCCCCAGAATGGCGAATGAGCAGTTCTTC

J: TRBJ1-1
D: .
V: TRBV7-9
size: .
CDR3: CASSTTGINTEAFF
DNA: TGTGCCAGCAGCACCACAGGGATCAACACTGAAGCTTTCTTT

J: TRBJ1-4
D: .
V: TRBV19
size: .
CDR3: CATTPRARTHSNNEKLFF
DNA: TGTGCCACCACGCCCCGGGCCCGAACTCATAGCAATAATGAAAAACTGTTTTTT

J: TRBJ2-7
D: TRBD2
V: TRBV6-2/TRBV6-3
size: .
CDR3: CASSYRTSGVGEQYF
DNA: TGTGCCAGCAGTTACCGGACTAGCGGGGTGGGGGAGCAGTACTTC

J: TRBJ1-2
D: .
V: TRBV4-2
size: .
CDR3: CASSQMSAKNYGYTF
DNA: TGTGCCAGCAGCCAGATGAGTGCGAAAAACTATGGCTACACCTTC

J: TRBJ1-2
D: .
V: TRBV6-5
size: .
CDR3: CASKRSLNYGYTF
DNA: TGTGCCAGCAAGCGGTCTCTTAACTATGGCTACACCTTC

J: TRBJ2-1
D: TRBD1
V: TRBV4-1
size: .
CDR3: CASSQAQGVSNEQFF
DNA: TGCGCCAGCAGCCAAGCCCAGGGGGTAAGCAATGAGCAGTTCTTC

J: TRBJ2-3
D: .
V: TRBV4-3
size: many
CDR3: CASSYDTDTQYF
DNA: TGCGCCAGCAGCTACGACACAGATACGCAGTATTTT

J: TRBJ1-2
D: .
V: TRBV4-3
size: .
CDR3: CASSQDSSMGYTF
DNA: TGCGCCAGCAGCCAAGATTCATCTATGGGCTACACCTTC

J: TRBJ1-4
D: .
V: TRBV2
size: .
CDR3: CASSSEDRMKKLFF
DNA: TGTGCCAGCAGTTCTGAAGACAGGATGAAAAAACTGTTTTTT

J: TRBJ2-6
D: .
V: TRBV12-3/TRBV12-4
size: .
CDR3: CASSTSGANVLTF
DNA: TGTGCCAGCAGTACCTCTGGGGCCAACGTCCTGACTTTC

J: TRBJ2-1
D: TRBD2
V: TRBV5-6
size: once
CDR3: CASSLGRLAGEGWNEQFF
DNA: TGTGCCAGCAGCTTGGGTCGCCTAGCGGGAGAAGGTTGGAATGAGCAGTTCTTC

J: TRBJ2-2
D: .
V: TRBV6-5
size: once
CDR3: CASSYSPGAISGELFF
DNA: TGTGCCAGCAGTTACTCGCCGGGGGCTATTTCCGGGGAGCTGTTTTTT

J: TRBJ2-3
D: .
V: TRBV5-1
size: once
CDR3: CASSLGQTSTDTQYF
DNA: TGCGCCAGCAGCTTGGGACAGACTAGCACAGATACGCAGTATTTT

J: TRBJ2-1
D: TRBD1
V: TRBV12-3/TRBV12-4
size: .
CDR3: CASSFLQGNEQFF
DNA: TGTGCCAGCAGTTTCCTACAGGGGAATGAGCAGTTCTTC

J: TRBJ1-1
D: .
V: TRBV10-1
size: .
CDR3: CASSESTVAEAFF
DNA: TGCGCCAGCAGTGAGTCTACAGTTGCTGAAGCTTTCTTT

J: TRBJ2-7
D: TRBD1
V: TRBV5-1
size: medium-sized
CDR3: CASSFGQGASNEQYF
DNA: TGCGCCAGCAGCTTCGGACAGGGCGCTTCCAACGAGCAGTACTTC

J: TRBJ2-3
D: .
V: TRBV6-4
size: .
CDR3: CAAGGPSTDTQYF
DNA: TGTGCCGCCGGGGGCCCCAGCACAGATACGCAGTATTTT

J: TRBJ2-7
D: TRBD2
V: TRBV29-1
size: few
CDR3: CSVAAGGLEQYF
DNA: TGCAGCGTTGCAGCGGGAGGGCTCGAGCAGTACTTC

J: TRBJ1-2
D: .
V: TRBV11-3
size: once
CDR3: CASSLDSSYGYTF
DNA: TGTGCCAGCAGCTTAGATAGTTCCTATGGCTACACCTTC

J: TRBJ2-1
D: TRBD2
V: TRBV14
size: .
CDR3: CASSQGLAGVSEQFF
DNA: TGTGCCAGCAGCCAAGGACTAGCGGGAGTGAGTGAGCAGTTCTTC

J: TRBJ1-1
D: .
V: TRBV29-1
size: once
CDR3: CSVASVNTEAFF
DNA: TGCAGCGTAGCGAGTGTGAACACTGAAGCTTTCTTT